The 27 T cell receptor beta chains below come from one sample, sequenced in a study of graft-versus-host responses after intestinal transplantation. These receptors' targets are unknown. The data were produced by immunoSEQ multiplex PCR, yet TCRdb's version contains in-frame clones alone and is incomplete. The sample records around 96,000 clones, about 93% being singletons. The sequencing here drew on unstimulated CD4+ T cells sorted from spleen or lymph node cells, taken before intestinal transplant. These receptors were collected from a human donor who received an intestinal transplant.

The table lists this clone with a few counts. This chain uses TRBV7-2 with TRBJ1-4; D might be TRBD1 (6 bases). V shed 5 bases and J shed 10 bases, with 11 bases lying between them. Germline V CDR1 and CDR2: SGHTA, FQGNSA. There are 12 residues in the CDR3. In DNA, the CDR3 is TGTGCCAGCAGCCTACAGGGTGGAAAACTGTTTTTT. Its protein is CASSLQGGKLFF.

The chain is built from TRBV30 and TRBJ2-1, with no clear D. CDR1 and CDR2 (germline): GTSNPN, SVGIG (reference sequence). The CDR3 has 14 residues. V was shortened by 4 bases and J by 4 bases, with 14 bases between the two germline ends. Here the CDR3 reads CAWIRSSLYNEQFF. The CDR3 DNA reads TGTGCCTGGATCCGGAGCAGCCTATACAATGAGCAGTTCTTC.

The rearrangement uses TRBV28 and TRBJ1-1; 7 nucleotides line up with TRBD1. With V trimmed by 5 bases and J by 3 bases, 6 bases remained unmatched. This CDR3 region has 14 residues. Germline V gene data show CDR1 as MDHEN and CDR2 as SYDVKM. The DNA of the CDR3 is TGTGCCAGCAGTACAGGGGCTCGGGACACTGAAGCTTTCTTT. Protein: CASSTGARDTEAFF.

The genes are TRBV20-1 and TRBJ1-1; D gene uncertain. Deletions cut 6 bases from V and 5 bases from J, with 10 bases between. CDR1 is DFQATT, CDR2 SNEGSKA, per germline (reference sequence). This CDR3 contains 11 residues. The CDR3 region is CSARRETEAFF. CDR3 in DNA: TGCAGTGCACGTCGGGAAACTGAAGCTTTCTTT.

The table lists this clone with a count of one. This sequence joins TRBV28 and TRBJ2-5; 9 bases fit TRBD1. The J call is in doubt because the DNA end fits TRBJ2-7 better. CDR1 and CDR2 from the germline V gene are MDHEN and SYDVKM. There are 15 residues in the CDR3. In DNA, the CDR3 is TGTGCCAGCAGTCCCCCGGGACAGGGCCTCTACGAGCAGTACTTC. Translation gives CASSPPGQGLYEQYF.

This sequence joins TRBV7-8 and TRBJ2-3; TRBD1 agrees at 11 bases. The trim removed 1 base at V and 4 bases at J, leaving 1 base unmatched. Germline CDR1 is SGHVS and CDR2 is FQNEAQ. The CDR3 totals 15 residues. The CDR3 is CASSLGTGGPDTQYF. The CDR3 nucleotides are TGTGCCAGCAGCTTAGGGACAGGGGGCCCAGATACGCAGTATTTT.

The CDR3, as DNA: TGTGCCTGGAGTGTATCGCGGACTAGCGGGTTGGGAGAGACCCAGTACTTC. Its translation: CAWSVSRTSGLGETQYF. This sequence joins TRBV30 and TRBJ2-5; TRBD2 aligns across 11 bases. Germline lookup yields CDR1 GTSNPN and CDR2 SVGIG (reference sequence). V was pared by 0 bases and J by 4 bases, with 10 bases of the junction left unmatched. This CDR3 comprises 17 residues.

This chain links TRBV21-1 with TRBJ1-4; the D call in the table, TRBD1, was not verified against the DNA. TRBV21-1 has pseudogene status. The CDR3 runs 15 residues. CDR3 in DNA: TGTGCCAGCAGCAAAGGGGGTCTGTGGGGACAGGTGCTGTTTTTT. Translated: CASSKGGLWGQVLFF.

The chain has TRBV28 and TRBJ2-5, with D perhaps matching TRBD1 (5 bases). This CDR3 spans 14 amino acids. From germline, CDR1 is MDHEN and CDR2 SYDVKM. V was shortened by 1 base and J by 4 bases, with 10 bases between the two germline ends. CDR3 nucleotides: TGTGCCAGCAGTTTATTAAGTCAGGGAGAGACCCAGTACTTC. Its protein is CASSLLSQGETQYF.

CDR3: CASSPGTLYNEQFF. CDR3 bases: TGCGCCAGCAGCCCTGGGACTCTTTACAATGAGCAGTTCTTC. The chain employs TRBV5-1 and TRBJ2-1, with D possibly matching TRBD2 (6 bases). V was clipped by 4 bases and J by 4 bases, with 12 bases between them. Germline CDR1 is SGHRS and CDR2 is YFSETQ. The CDR3 totals 14 residues.

This clone was seen a single time. The rearrangement links TRBV13 to TRBJ1-2, with 7 positions matching TRBD1. Germline CDR1 PRHDT, CDR2 FYEKMQ (reference sequence). V shed 6 bases, J shed 6 bases, and the junction held 10 bases outside the gene matches. CDR3 length: 14 amino acids. The CDR3 region has the DNA TGTGCCAGCAGGCTTACAGGGGTTAGCCATGGCTACACCTTC. Its translation: CASRLTGVSHGYTF.

This clone was picked up one time. V is TRBV4-3 and J is TRBJ1-2; maybe TRBD1 (6 bases). V lost 4 bases, J lost 4 bases, and 19 bases lay in between. There are 16 residues in the CDR3. Germline V CDR1 and CDR2: LGHNA, YSLEER. The CDR3 sequence: CASSPRLQGKVYGYTF. The CDR3 nucleotides are TGCGCCAGCAGCCCAAGATTACAGGGTAAAGTCTATGGCTACACCTTC.

This CDR3 reads CTSSQPSRREQFF. CDR3 nucleotides: TGCACCAGCAGCCAACCTTCTAGAAGAGAGCAGTTCTTC. V usage is TRBV1 and J usage is TRBJ2-1; the table's D gene call, TRBD2, was not cross checked with the DNA. TRBV1 is given as a pseudogene. The CDR3 spans 13 residues.

CDR3 region: CASSLRGETQYF. CDR3 nucleotides: TGTGCCAGCAGTTTGAGGGGGGAGACCCAGTACTTC. The genes are TRBV28 and TRBJ2-5, with D possibly matching TRBD1 (6 bases). The V gene lost 3 bases and the J gene lost 5 bases, with 7 bases spanning the gap. Germline CDR1 reads MDHEN; CDR2 reads SYDVKM. This CDR3 has 12 amino acids.

The chain is built from TRBV4-2 and TRBJ2-3; D is perhaps TRBD2 (6 bases). This CDR3 comprises 16 residues. V was trimmed by 3 bases and J by 1 base, leaving 14 bases between them. Germline V lookup: CDR1 LGHNA, CDR2 YNFKEQ. CDR3 sequence: CASSQAWGGGTDTQYF. As DNA, the CDR3 is TGTGCCAGCAGCCAGGCCTGGGGCGGGGGCACAGATACGCAGTATTTT.

This clone was detected a few times. This chain connects TRBV2 to TRBJ1-6, with a tentative D call TRBD1 (5 bases). The CDR3 spans 15 residues. The V end lost 6 bases, the J end lost 0 bases, and 9 bases lay between the germline ends. The germline V gene has CDR1 SNHLY and CDR2 FYNNEI. In DNA, the CDR3 is TGTGCCAGCAGGTCCGGGGGCTCCTATAATTCACCCCTCCACTTT. As protein: CASRSGGSYNSPLHF.

V and J are TRBV13 and TRBJ2-7; 7 nucleotides align to TRBD1. CDR3 length: 14 residues. The germline V gene has CDR1 PRHDT and CDR2 FYEKMQ (reference sequence). Germline trimming cut 5 bases from V and 3 bases from J; bases unmatched to any gene: 7. The CDR3 region is CASSERTGGYEQYF. In DNA, the CDR3 is TGTGCCAGCAGCGAACGGACAGGAGGCTACGAGCAGTACTTC. The complete variable domain, with remaining parts taken from reference TRBV13 and TRBJ2-7, reads AAGVIQSPRHLIKEKRETATLKCYPIPRHDTVYWYQQGPGQDPQFLISFYEKMQSDKGSIPDRFSAQQFSDYHSELNMSSLELGDSALYFCASSERTGGYEQYFGPGTRLTVT.

The chain joins TRBV11-3 to TRBJ1-1; 7 bases line up with TRBD1. The CDR3 contains 14 residues. Looked up from germline, CDR1 is SGHNT and CDR2 is YENEEA. The V segment lost 4 bases and the J segment 5 bases; nucleotides outside the gene matches: 7. DNA of the CDR3: TGTGCCAGCAGCTCTACAGGGGTCGTGACTGAAGCTTTCTTT. This sequence encodes CASSSTGVVTEAFF.

V and J are TRBV19 and TRBJ1-5; 7 bases agree with TRBD1. The germline V gene encodes CDR1 LNHDA and CDR2 SQIVND (reference sequence). V gave up 4 bases and J gave up 4 bases; unmatched junction bases: 4. There are 14 residues in the CDR3. CDR3 sequence reads: CASSRDSANQPQHF. The CDR3 DNA sequence: TGTGCCAGTAGTAGGGACAGCGCAAATCAGCCCCAGCATTTT.

V usage is TRBV30 and J usage is TRBJ1-5; no clear D gene. Trimming removed 5 bases from V and 2 bases from J, with 13 bases in between. Germline V gene sequence: CDR1 GTSNPN, CDR2 SVGIG (reference sequence). This CDR3 contains 14 residues. CDR3 bases: TGTGCCTGGGACCCCGGGTATGGCAATCAGCCCCAGCATTTT. Residues: CAWDPGYGNQPQHF.

This clone was found once. The chain employs TRBV29-1 and TRBJ1-1, with 8 bases lining up with TRBD1. The CDR3 loop spans 15 amino acids. Germline CDR1 is SQVTM and CDR2 is ANQGSEA. After removal of 3 bases from V and 3 bases from J, the junction contained 9 bases not matched to a gene. The CDR3 reads CSVDVFKTGDTEAFF. The CDR3 region has the DNA TGCAGCGTTGATGTCTTCAAGACAGGGGACACTGAAGCTTTCTTT.

The CDR3 reads CASRGGRTNTGELFF. DNA of the CDR3: TGTGCCAGCAGGGGGGGGAGAACGAACACCGGGGAGCTGTTTTTT. This sequence joins TRBV6-1 and TRBJ2-2; 7 bases line up with TRBD2. The CDR3 is 15 residues long. J gave up 0 bases and V 6 bases, and 4 bases lay outside the gene matches. Per germline, CDR1 MNHNS and CDR2 SASEGT.

The rearrangement links TRBV18 to TRBJ1-2; the D gene is possibly TRBD1 (6 bases). This CDR3 has 12 residues. Trimming left V 2 bases short and J 6 bases short, with 7 bases between. CDR1 and CDR2 from the germline V gene are KGHSH and LQKENI. The chain's CDR3 is CASSPSGDGYTF. The CDR3 coding sequence is TGTGCCAGCTCACCATCAGGGGATGGCTACACCTTC.

The chain has TRBV28 and TRBJ2-7; D is possibly TRBD2 (5 bases). This CDR3 has 15 amino acids. CDR1 and CDR2 (germline): MDHEN, SYDVKM. The ends were cut back, 3 bases at V and 2 bases at J, with 14 bases in the middle. In DNA form, the CDR3 reads TGTGCCAGCAGTTTCTATCGGACTCTAGCCTACGAGCAGTACTTC. Its translation: CASSFYRTLAYEQYF.

V gene TRBV7-2 combines with J gene TRBJ2-6, with D maybe TRBD1 (5 bases). Germline CDR1 reads SGHTA; CDR2 reads FQGNSA. This CDR3 has 18 amino acids. V dropped 5 bases and J dropped 1 base, with 18 bases sitting between them. The DNA for the CDR3 is TGTGCCAGCAGCACCGATGACGGTCCAGGGTCTGGGGCCAACGTCCTGACTTTC. Residues: CASSTDDGPGSGANVLTF. The variable domain in full, completed from reference TRBV7-2 and TRBJ2-6, reads GAGVSQSPSNKVTEKGKDVELRCDPISGHTALYWYRQSLGQGLEFLIYFQGNSAPDKSGLPSDRFSAERTGGSVSTLTIQRTQQEDSAVYLCASSTDDGPGSGANVLTFGAGSRLTVL.

This chain links TRBV7-9 with TRBJ2-7; D call uncertain. Trimming shortened V by 4 bases and J by 3 bases, and 4 bases separated the two germline ends. CDR3 length: 11 amino acids. Germline V gene lookup returns CDR1 SEHNR and CDR2 FQNEAQ (reference sequence). CDR3 loop: CASSSFYEQYF. The CDR3 region has the DNA TGTGCCAGCAGCTCCTTCTACGAGCAGTACTTC.

V gene TRBV29-1 combines with J gene TRBJ1-1; D is perhaps TRBD1 (5 bases). The CDR3 contains 12 residues. Germline V gene data show CDR1 as SQVTM and CDR2 as ANQGSEA. The ends were cut back, 7 bases at V and 4 bases at J, with 13 bases in the middle. The CDR3 is CSGSGFGTEAFF. In DNA form, the CDR3 reads TGCAGCGGTTCAGGGTTCGGCACTGAAGCTTTCTTT.